This T cell receptor beta chain was captured in a study of blood T cell repertoires in COVID-19. Study overall: Acute-phase and convalescent COVID-19 samples originated in the United States, Italy and Spain. PBMCs, B-cell-depleted T cells, or T cells provided the cDNA or gDNA that made up the material.

In germline, CDR1 is MNHEY, CDR2 SMNVEV (reference sequence). V shed 5 bases, J shed 3 bases, and the junction held 7 bases outside the gene matches. This CDR3 contains 15 residues. This clone came up once. Generated by immunoSEQ multiplex PCR, the TCRdb table keeps only in-frame clones and is missing some. The data hold a few hundred thousand clones, with around nine tenths observed a single time. The TCR originated in a woman aged 45-60 years with active or convalescent COVID-19. Material: peripheral blood. The chain recombines TRBV27 with TRBJ1-1; 9 nucleotides line up with TRBD1. The DNA of the CDR3 is TGTGCCAGCAGTCCCTACCGGGACAGGGACACTGAAGCTTTCTTT. It encodes CASSPYRDRDTEAFF.